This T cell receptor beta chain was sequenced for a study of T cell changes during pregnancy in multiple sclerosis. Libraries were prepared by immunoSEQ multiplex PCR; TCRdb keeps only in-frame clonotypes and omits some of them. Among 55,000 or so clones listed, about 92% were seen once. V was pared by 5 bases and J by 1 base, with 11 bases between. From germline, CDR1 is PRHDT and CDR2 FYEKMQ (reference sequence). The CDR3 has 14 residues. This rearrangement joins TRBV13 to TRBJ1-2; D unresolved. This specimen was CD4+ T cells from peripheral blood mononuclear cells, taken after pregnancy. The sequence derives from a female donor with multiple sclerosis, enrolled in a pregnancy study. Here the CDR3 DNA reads TGTGCCAGCAGCGGTCGGAGTCGTAACTATGGCTACACCTTC. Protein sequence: CASSGRSRNYGYTF.